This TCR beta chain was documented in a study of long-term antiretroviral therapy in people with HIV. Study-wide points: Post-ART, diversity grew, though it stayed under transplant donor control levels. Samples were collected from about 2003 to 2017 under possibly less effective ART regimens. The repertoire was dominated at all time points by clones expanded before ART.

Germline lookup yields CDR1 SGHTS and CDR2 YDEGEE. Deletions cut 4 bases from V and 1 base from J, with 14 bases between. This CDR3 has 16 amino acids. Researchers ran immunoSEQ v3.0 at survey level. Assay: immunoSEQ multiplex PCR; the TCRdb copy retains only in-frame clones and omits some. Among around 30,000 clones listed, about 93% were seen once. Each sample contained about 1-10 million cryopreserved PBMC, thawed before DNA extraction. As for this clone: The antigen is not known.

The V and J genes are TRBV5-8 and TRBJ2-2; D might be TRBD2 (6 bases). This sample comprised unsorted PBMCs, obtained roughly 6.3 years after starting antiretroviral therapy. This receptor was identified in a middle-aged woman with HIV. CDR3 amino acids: CASSDRSGLNTGELFF. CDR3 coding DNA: TGTGCCAGCAGCGACAGATCGGGACTGAACACCGGGGAGCTGTTTTTT.